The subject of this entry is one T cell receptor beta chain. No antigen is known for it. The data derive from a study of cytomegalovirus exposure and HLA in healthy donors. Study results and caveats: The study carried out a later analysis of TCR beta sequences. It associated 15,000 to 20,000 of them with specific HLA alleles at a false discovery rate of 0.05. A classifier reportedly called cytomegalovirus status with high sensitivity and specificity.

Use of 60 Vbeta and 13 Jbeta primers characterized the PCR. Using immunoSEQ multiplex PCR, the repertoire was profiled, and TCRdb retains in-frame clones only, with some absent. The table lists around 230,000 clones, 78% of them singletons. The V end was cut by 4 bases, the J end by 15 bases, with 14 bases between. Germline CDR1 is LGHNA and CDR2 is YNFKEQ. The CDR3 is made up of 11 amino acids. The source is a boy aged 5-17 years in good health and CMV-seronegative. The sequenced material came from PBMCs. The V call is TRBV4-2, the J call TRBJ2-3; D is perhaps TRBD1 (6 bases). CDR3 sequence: CASSPGPGVYF. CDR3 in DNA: TGTGCCAGCAGCCCCGGTCCAGGGGTTTATTTT.